This entry lists 29 T cell receptor beta chains sequenced from one sample in a study of T-cell reconstitution after alpha-beta-depleted transplantation in children (dated by TCRdb to about 2016). The treatment or condition label, as the study defines it: allogeneic hematopoietic cell transplantation with graft depleted of TCRalphabeta T cells and CD19 B cells. The receptor library was made with PCR. Sequencing was carried out with an Illumina HiSeq 2500. TCR library preparation used molecular barcoding, with unique molecular identifiers applied to normalize quantification of the TCRbeta repertoire. TCRdb reran the public reads through fastp at Q25 and MiXCR, keeping productive beta chains. Entries are consolidated by CDR3 protein sequence, retaining the most common genes and DNA. The sample yields fewer than 500,000 distinct CDR3 sequences; 43% were counted once. The ten biggest clones cover under 35% of the sample.

The input for sequencing was PBMCs, taken before TCRalphabeta/CD19-depleted stem cell transplant. Receptors originate from a girl aged 2-10 years with aplastic anemia, due to receive a stem cell transplant.

Only a few counts were recorded for this clonotype. The chain recombines TRBV5-1 with TRBJ2-7; 7 bases line up with TRBD1. Germline loops: CDR1 SGHRS, CDR2 YFSETQ. The CDR3 length is 15 residues. Trimming cost V 0 bases and J 6 bases; bases outside gene matches: 9. The CDR3 here is CASSLGEVSGGEQYF. The CDR3 DNA reads as TGCGCCAGCAGCTTGGGAGAGGTCTCAGGGGGCGAGCAGTACTTC.

The V gene is TRBV7-8, the J gene TRBJ2-1, with TRBD2 matching 14 bases. CDR1 SGHVS and CDR2 FQNEAQ come from the germline V gene. V lost 2 bases to trimming and J lost 7 bases; unmatched junction nucleotides: 1. The CDR3 runs 15 residues. The CDR3 reads CASSLWTSGRNEQFF. CDR3 bases: TGTGCCAGCAGCTTATGGACTAGCGGGAGGAATGAGCAGTTCTTC.

This clonotype was recorded a few times. The J gene is TRBJ2-7, the V gene TRBV28; 11 nucleotides align to TRBD1. This CDR3 comprises 15 residues. CDR1 is MDHEN, CDR2 SYDVKM, per germline. V lost 4 bases, J lost 4 bases, and 6 bases stayed unmatched. The CDR3 DNA reads as TGTGCCAGCAGTTCTCGGGACAGGGGGATTTACGAGCAGTACTTC. This codes for CASSSRDRGIYEQYF.

This clonotype was seen ten or more times. The chain employs TRBV2 and TRBJ1-5; 8 bases are a match to TRBD1. The CDR3 loop spans 17 amino acids. Germline V gene sequence: CDR1 SNHLY, CDR2 FYNNEI. V was pared by 7 bases and J by 7 bases, with 18 bases of the junction left unmatched. The CDR3 protein is CASIGVSGRGLGQPQHF. CDR3 sequence (DNA): TGTGCCAGCATAGGGGTTTCCGGCAGGGGGCTCGGACAGCCCCAGCATTTT. Variable domain in full (rest from reference TRBV2 and TRBJ1-5): EPEVTQTPSHQVTQMGQEVILRCVPISNHLYFYWYRQILGQKVEFLVSFYNNEISEKSEIFDDQFSVERPDGSNFTLKIRSTKLEDSAMYFCASIGVSGRGLGQPQHFGDGTRLSIL.

The J gene is TRBJ2-7, the V gene TRBV3-1; D unclear. V was pared by 1 base and J by 1 base, with 8 bases between. The CDR3 has 14 amino acids. Germline V gene data show CDR1 as LGHDT and CDR2 as YNNKEL (reference sequence). This CDR3 reads CASSQGMGSYEQYF. The CDR3 nucleotides are TGTGCCAGCAGCCAAGGGATGGGTTCCTACGAGCAGTACTTC.

In nucleotides, the CDR3 is TGTGCCACCGGGGGGGGCCCTAATGAAAAACTGTTTTTT. It codes for CATGGGPNEKLFF. The rearrangement links TRBV28 to TRBJ1-4; D perhaps matches TRBD1 (6 bases). Germline V gene sequence: CDR1 MDHEN, CDR2 SYDVKM. This CDR3 is built from 13 residues. Trimming removed 10 bases at V and 3 bases at J, with 12 bases between.

This clonotype is a singleton in its sample. The rearrangement joins TRBV29-1 to TRBJ1-1; no firm D call. CDR1 and CDR2 (germline): SQVTM, ANQGSEA. V shed 7 bases and J shed 0 bases, with 12 bases lying between them. The CDR3 is 13 amino acids. CDR3 in DNA: TGCAGCGCTAGGACCACCTTGAACACTGAAGCTTTCTTT. This sequence encodes CSARTTLNTEAFF.

This rearrangement joins TRBV4-2 to TRBJ2-5; the D gene is possibly TRBD1 (5 bases). This CDR3 spans 18 amino acids. Trimming left V 1 base short and J 0 bases short, with 18 bases between. From germline, CDR1 is LGHNA and CDR2 YNFKEQ. CDR3 nucleotide sequence: TGTGCCAGCAGCCAAGGGCAGGGCGAGCGACTGTACCAAGAGACCCAGTACTTC. This gives the protein CASSQGQGERLYQETQYF.

This clonotype was counted a few times. V is TRBV20-1 and J is TRBJ2-7, with 9 bases aligning to TRBD1. The V and J ends lost 6 bases and 2 bases, in that order; junction bases with no gene match: 5. This CDR3 spans 13 amino acids. Germline V lookup: CDR1 DFQATT, CDR2 SNEGSKA (reference sequence). The CDR3 DNA sequence: TGCAGTGCGACGACAGGGGGTCCCTACGAGCAGTACTTC. This gives the protein CSATTGGPYEQYF.

The chain joins TRBV15 to TRBJ2-3; D is uncertain. Germline CDR1 LNHNV, CDR2 YYDKDF (reference sequence). CDR3 size: 15 residues. V lost 0 bases and J 0 bases, leaving 7 bases between the germline ends. CDR3: CATSRDPDSTDTQYF. CDR3 coding DNA: TGTGCCACCAGCAGAGATCCGGACAGCACAGATACGCAGTATTTT.

This sequence joins TRBV9 and TRBJ2-7, with TRBD2 matching over 9 bases. The CDR3 runs to 14 residues. V shed 9 bases, J shed 1 base, and the junction held 8 bases outside the gene matches. The V gene's germline CDR1 is SGDLS and CDR2 YYNGEE. The CDR3 DNA reads TGTGCCACCCCTGAGCGGGAGGATTCCTACGAGCAGTACTTC. This codes for CATPEREDSYEQYF. Using reference TRBV9 and TRBJ2-7 for the parts outside the CDR3, the full variable domain is DSGVTQTPKHLITATGQRVTLRCSPRSGDLSVYWYQQSLDQGLQFLIQYYNGEERAKGNILERFSAQQFPDLHSELNLSSLELGDSALYFCATPEREDSYEQYFGPGTRLTVT.

This clonotype showed up just a few times. The CDR3 is CSAPPLGQAYEQYF. The CDR3 DNA reads as TGCAGTGCTCCCCCCCTAGGGCAGGCCTACGAGCAGTACTTC. The chain employs TRBV20-1 and TRBJ2-7; D unclear. The CDR3 consists of 14 residues. Germline V CDR1 and CDR2: DFQATT, SNEGSKA (reference sequence). Trimming removed 5 bases from V and 2 bases from J, with 16 bases in between.

The genes are TRBV12-3 or TRBV12-4 and TRBJ2-1, with 12 nucleotides matching TRBD2. The CDR3 is made up of 17 amino acids. Germline trimming cut 6 bases from V and 9 bases from J; bases unmatched to any gene: 15. The CDR3 DNA follows: TGTGCCAGCAGCCTCAACCCGACTAGCGGGAGCCACAGTGAGCAGTTCTTC. It yields the protein CASSLNPTSGSHSEQFF.

A remark on this clonotype: The junction does not match germline at one end; this may be a read error. CDR3 in DNA: TGTGCCAGCAGTTATAGCGGGAGCTCGCATTTT. It translates to CASSYSGSSHF. The chain is built from TRBV6-5 and TRBJ2-3; 9 bases are shared with TRBD2. The CDR3 is made up of 11 amino acids. The germline V gene encodes CDR1 MNHEY and CDR2 SVGAGI.

This clonotype was detected only a few times. The chain recombines TRBV29-1 with TRBJ2-6; no firm D call. Per germline, CDR1 SQVTM and CDR2 ANQGSEA. V dropped 4 bases and J dropped 0 bases, with 4 bases sitting between them. The CDR3 has 13 residues. The CDR3 sequence is CSVAVSGANVLTF. Here the CDR3 DNA reads TGCAGCGTTGCGGTCTCTGGGGCCAACGTCCTGACTTTC.

With respect to this clonotype: A read error is possible here, since a much larger clone lies one base away. The CDR3 loop is CASCGGNTEAFF. CDR3 bases: TGTGCCAGCTGCGGGGGAAACACTGAAGCTTTCTTT. The chain employs TRBV14 and TRBJ1-1; D possibly corresponds to TRBD1 (5 bases). CDR1 is SGHDN, CDR2 FVKESK, per germline. The CDR3 runs to 12 residues. V was clipped by 8 bases and J by 2 bases, with 9 bases between them. The whole variable domain, remainder taken from reference TRBV14 and TRBJ1-1, is EAGVTQFPSHSVIEKGQTVTLRCDPISGHDNLYWYRRVMGKEIKFLLHFVKESKQDESGMPNNRFLAERTGGTYSTLKVQPAELEDSGVYFCASCGGNTEAFFGQGTRLTVV.

The V gene is TRBV28, the J gene TRBJ2-5; D gene ambiguous. Germline V gene lookup returns CDR1 MDHEN and CDR2 SYDVKM. The ends were cut back, 5 bases at V and 1 base at J, with 5 bases in the middle. The CDR3 runs to 12 residues. The CDR3 protein is CASSRPQETQYF. The CDR3 nucleotides are TGTGCCAGCAGTCGCCCCCAAGAGACCCAGTACTTC.

This clonotype was observed many times. The V gene is TRBV6-5, the J gene TRBJ1-6; 7 bases line up with TRBD1. The CDR3 length is 15 residues. After removal of 0 bases from V and 10 bases from J, the junction contained 6 bases not matched to a gene. The germline gives CDR1 MNHEY, CDR2 SVGAGI. CDR3 amino acids: CASSYSTRGGSPLHF. The DNA of the CDR3 is TGTGCCAGCAGTTACTCGACCAGGGGGGGGTCACCCCTCCACTTT.

The chain employs TRBV6-1 and TRBJ2-1; possibly TRBD2 for D (5 bases). Germline V gene data show CDR1 as MNHNS and CDR2 as SASEGT. The V end was cut by 7 bases, the J end by 5 bases, with 15 bases between. There are 14 residues in the CDR3. CDR3 bases: TGTGCCAGCACCATCCGGGGATACGACAATGAGCAGTTCTTC. Translation gives CASTIRGYDNEQFF.

This clonotype was found a few times. The J gene is TRBJ1-1, the V gene TRBV3-1; 7 nucleotides agree with TRBD1. With V trimmed by 0 bases and J by 3 bases, 4 bases remained unmatched. In germline, CDR1 is LGHDT, CDR2 YNNKEL (reference sequence). The CDR3 runs to 15 residues. CDR3 bases: TGTGCCAGCAGCCAAGAAGGGGGCTGGGACACTGAAGCTTTCTTT. Translation: CASSQEGGWDTEAFF.

The chain uses TRBV29-1 and TRBJ2-7; 8 bases align to TRBD1. This CDR3 is 15 amino acids long. Per the germline V gene, CDR1 is SQVTM and CDR2 is ANQGSEA. Trimming took 5 bases from V and 3 from J; bases not matched to a gene: 12. The CDR3 here is CSVRRSAGTGYEQYF. CDR3 coding DNA: TGCAGCGTTCGGCGGAGTGCCGGGACAGGCTACGAGCAGTACTTC.

Only a few counts were recorded for this clonotype. J is TRBJ2-7 and V is TRBV20-1, with 9 bases aligning to TRBD2. The CDR3 consists of 14 residues. CDR1 DFQATT and CDR2 SNEGSKA come from the germline V gene (reference sequence). V lost 6 bases to trimming and J lost 3 bases; unmatched junction nucleotides: 9. CDR3 sequence: CSANRLAGIYEQYF. CDR3 nucleotide sequence: TGCAGTGCCAACAGGCTAGCGGGAATCTACGAGCAGTACTTC.

This clonotype was found a few times. The chain joins TRBV5-1 to TRBJ2-3; 8 nucleotides line up with TRBD2. The ends lost 1 base at V and 5 bases at J; junction bases unmatched: 9. The CDR3 covers 16 residues. The germline CDR1 and CDR2 sequences are SGHRS and YFSETQ. The DNA for the CDR3 is TGCGCCAGCAGCTTGACGACGGGACTAGGGGAAGATACGCAGTATTTT. The encoded protein is CASSLTTGLGEDTQYF.

V is TRBV20-1 and J is TRBJ2-7; D is ambiguous. V lost 2 bases and J lost 0, with 11 bases in between. The germline CDR1 and CDR2 sequences are DFQATT and SNEGSKA (reference sequence). The CDR3 has 14 amino acids. The CDR3 region has the DNA TGCAGTGCTAGACATAGGCTGGGCTCCTACGAGCAGTACTTC. Its protein is CSARHRLGSYEQYF.

In this sample, this clonotype turned up once. This sequence joins TRBV9 and TRBJ2-3; 13 nucleotides align to TRBD2. Germline-derived CDR1 and CDR2 are SGDLS and YYNGEE. The CDR3 runs to 20 residues. V was pared by 3 bases and J by 0 bases, with 13 bases of the junction left unmatched. The CDR3 DNA sequence: TGTGCCAGCAGCGCTCAACCGGGACTAGCGGGACCGACTAGCACAGATACGCAGTATTTT. Translation gives CASSAQPGLAGPTSTDTQYF. The variable domain in full, with the rest retrieved from reference TRBV9 and TRBJ2-3, is DSGVTQTPKHLITATGQRVTLRCSPRSGDLSVYWYQQSLDQGLQFLIQYYNGEERAKGNILERFSAQQFPDLHSELNLSSLELGDSALYFCASSAQPGLAGPTSTDTQYFGPGTRLTVL.

The sample holds a few counts of this clonotype. The chain combines TRBV29-1 with TRBJ1-1; D call uncertain. V lost 7 bases and J lost 4, with 10 bases in between. Germline V CDR1 and CDR2: SQVTM, ANQGSEA. This CDR3 contains 11 residues. For the CDR3, the DNA is TGCAGCGGGTGGGTTAGCACTGAAGCTTTCTTT. It translates to CSGWVSTEAFF.

The chain links TRBV28 to TRBJ1-5; 8 bases are a match to TRBD1. Germline V lookup: CDR1 MDHEN, CDR2 SYDVKM. CDR3 length: 17 amino acids. The ends lost 10 bases at V and 0 bases at J; junction bases unmatched: 14. Written as DNA, the CDR3 is TGTGCCACTAGCGGAGTCGACAGGGGTCATAGCAATCAGCCCCAGCATTTT. The encoded protein is CATSGVDRGHSNQPQHF.

The chain combines TRBV20-1 with TRBJ1-5, with unresolved D. CDR1 is DFQATT, CDR2 SNEGSKA, per germline (reference sequence). The CDR3 is 14 amino acids. V dropped 2 bases and J dropped 0 bases, with 8 bases sitting between them. The CDR3 protein is CSARFSSSNQPQHF. CDR3 nucleotide sequence: TGCAGTGCTAGATTCTCCTCTAGCAATCAGCCCCAGCATTTT.

The rearrangement links TRBV5-6 to TRBJ2-5, with 16 bases identical to TRBD2. Germline V gene lookup returns CDR1 SGHDT and CDR2 YYEEEE. The CDR3 length is 20 residues. V lost 0 bases and J lost 0; bases outside the gene matches: 8. The CDR3 bases are TGTGCCAGCAGCTTGGAAGTAGGGACTAGCGGGGGGGCGTACCAAGAGACCCAGTACTTC. Amino acids: CASSLEVGTSGGAYQETQYF.